This passage covers 21 T cell receptor beta chains from one sample sequenced in a study of cytomegalovirus exposure and HLA in healthy donors. The primer mix had 60 Vbeta and 13 Jbeta primers. TCRdb keeps only in-frame clones here, not all; method: immunoSEQ multiplex PCR. The table includes under 250,000 clones, about 80% detected once. Sequencing was done on a sample of PBMCs. These receptors were obtained from a woman aged 55-75 years in good health and CMV-seropositive.

Here the CDR3 reads CASSPTTSGRRNTQYF. For the CDR3, the DNA is TGTGCCAGCAGCCCTACGACTAGCGGGAGGAGGAATACGCAGTATTTT. V is TRBV27 and J is TRBJ2-3; 13 bases align to TRBD2. V dropped 6 bases and J dropped 7; count of bases not matched to a gene: 10. CDR1 is MNHEY and CDR2 is SMNVEV in the germline V gene (reference sequence). This CDR3 is 16 amino acids long.

This clone appeared once. Other DNA sequences in this specimen translate into the identical CDR3. This chain links TRBV28 with TRBJ2-1; 9 bases agree with TRBD2. From germline, CDR1 is MDHEN and CDR2 SYDVKM. V lost 2 bases and J lost 4; bases outside the gene matches: 3. CDR3 length: 15 residues. The CDR3 nucleotides read TGTGCCAGCAGTTTAGGGACTAGCTCTTACAATGAGCAGTTCTTC. Residues: CASSLGTSSYNEQFF.

Remarks on this clone: The same CDR3 also results from other DNA sequences found in this sample. The CDR3, as DNA: TGTGCCAGCAGCTTAGCGGGAGGGCCCTACGAGCAGTACTTC. Amino acid sequence: CASSLAGGPYEQYF. The chain joins TRBV7-2 to TRBJ2-7; the match to TRBD2 covers 7 bases. The CDR3 covers 14 residues. Looked up from germline, CDR1 is SGHTA and CDR2 is FQGNSA. With V trimmed by 0 bases and J by 2 bases, 1 base remained unmatched.

There are a few counts of this clone. The same CDR3 is also encoded by other DNA sequences in this sample. CDR3 nucleotides: TGTGCCAGCAGCGTAGGTAGCTCCTACGAGCAGTACTTC. Translation gives CASSVGSSYEQYF. The rearrangement links TRBV9 to TRBJ2-7; D gene unclear. Germline V gene data show CDR1 as SGDLS and CDR2 as YYNGEE. The ends were cut back, 0 bases at V and 0 bases at J, with 4 bases in the middle. CDR3 length: 13 residues.

The J gene is TRBJ2-5, the V gene TRBV6-5; 7 positions match TRBD1. V was clipped by 0 bases and J by 7 bases; unmatched bases: 8. The CDR3 totals 15 residues. Looked up from germline, CDR1 is MNHEY and CDR2 is SVGAGI. CDR3 nucleotides: TGTGCCAGCAGTTACTCGATGACCCCAGGGGGGACCCAGTACTTC. As protein: CASSYSMTPGGTQYF.

The V and J genes are TRBV4-1 and TRBJ2-1; D perhaps matches TRBD1 (7 bases). Trimming pared 3 bases from V and 2 bases from J, leaving 14 bases between. The CDR3 length is 16 residues. Germline V lookup: CDR1 MGHRA, CDR2 YSYEKL. CDR3 sequence reads: CASSHPGGIAYNEQFF. CDR3 nucleotide sequence: TGCGCCAGCAGCCACCCAGGGGGGATCGCCTACAATGAGCAGTTCTTC.

V and J are TRBV7-9 and TRBJ2-3; 10 bases align to TRBD2. The germline V gene has CDR1 SEHNR and CDR2 FQNEAQ (reference sequence). Germline trimming cut 4 bases from V and 1 base from J; bases unmatched to any gene: 5. The CDR3 sequence is 16 residues long. This CDR3 is CASSSASGRGTDTQYF. The DNA for the CDR3 is TGTGCCAGCAGCTCCGCTAGCGGGAGAGGCACAGATACGCAGTATTTT.

The chain uses TRBV18 and TRBJ2-1; D not certain. Germline CDR1 reads KGHSH; CDR2 reads LQKENI. V lost 1 base, J lost 5 bases, and 6 bases lay in between. The CDR3 has 13 residues. CDR3 in amino acids: CASSPLLNNEQFF. In nucleotides, the CDR3 is TGTGCCAGCTCACCACTGTTAAACAATGAGCAGTTCTTC.

This clone showed up just a few times. The chain combines TRBV30 with TRBJ2-1; the match to TRBD2 covers 14 bases. Germline V gene data show CDR1 as GTSNPN and CDR2 as SVGIG (reference sequence). J was trimmed by 9 bases and V by 6 bases; bases with no gene match: 7. This CDR3 has 14 amino acids. DNA of the CDR3: TGTGCCTGTACCCGACTAGCGGGAGGGGCTGAGCAGTTCTTC. It is translated as CACTRLAGGAEQFF.

The count of this clone is one. V gene TRBV14 combines with J gene TRBJ2-2; tentatively, D is TRBD1 (6 bases). Germline values: CDR1 SGHDN, CDR2 FVKESK. V was clipped by 0 bases and J by 4 bases, with 12 bases between them. This CDR3 spans 16 amino acids. DNA of the CDR3: TGTGCCAGCAGCCAAGAGAGGGACATACTCACCGGGGAGCTGTTTTTT. Translating it yields CASSQERDILTGELFF.

This clone was counted a few times. J is TRBJ2-1 and V is TRBV5-1, with TRBD2 identical over 13 bases. CDR3 length equals 16 residues. Germline loops: CDR1 SGHRS, CDR2 YFSETQ. V lost 0 bases to trimming and J lost 10 bases; unmatched junction nucleotides: 7. The CDR3 reads CASSLVGLAGVEEQFF. DNA for the CDR3: TGCGCCAGCAGCTTGGTCGGACTAGCGGGAGTCGAAGAGCAGTTCTTC.

V usage is TRBV4-1 and J usage is TRBJ2-7; weak D call: TRBD1 (6 bases). The CDR3 loop spans 14 amino acids. Germline CDR1 reads MGHRA; CDR2 reads YSYEKL. Trimming took 1 base from V and 6 from J, leaving 13 bases between them. The CDR3 reads CASSQGQGHGEQYF. The CDR3 DNA reads as TGCGCCAGCAGCCAAGGGCAGGGGCACGGCGAGCAGTACTTC.

This clone turned up a few times. V usage is TRBV5-1 and J usage is TRBJ1-1; D is perhaps TRBD1 (5 bases). CDR1 is SGHRS, CDR2 YFSETQ, per germline. This CDR3 contains 14 residues. The ends were cut back, 2 bases at V and 0 bases at J, with 8 bases in the middle. The DNA for the CDR3 is TGCGCCAGCAGCTTCTCAGGGATGAACACTGAAGCTTTCTTT. Translated, it gives CASSFSGMNTEAFF. The full variable domain, rest sourced from reference TRBV5-1 and TRBJ1-1, is KAGVTQTPRYLIKTRGQQVTLSCSPISGHRSVSWYQQTPGQGLQFLFEYFSETQRNKGNFPGRFSGRQFSNSRSEMNVSTLELGDSALYLCASSFSGMNTEAFFGQGTRLTVV.

The J gene is TRBJ2-1, the V gene TRBV19; D is possibly TRBD1 (6 bases). V shed 7 bases and J shed 5 bases, with 18 bases lying between them. CDR3 length equals 15 residues. In germline, CDR1 is LNHDA, CDR2 SQIVND (reference sequence). CDR3 amino acids: CASTTHGKGDNEQFF. Here the CDR3 DNA reads TGTGCCAGTACCACCCATGGGAAGGGGGACAATGAGCAGTTCTTC.

The CDR3 DNA follows: TGTGCCAGCAGCGCTGGGGGGGGCAAGGGGTGGGAGACCCAGTACTTC. This encodes CASSAGGGKGWETQYF. The chain links TRBV4-2 to TRBJ2-5, with D maybe TRBD2 (7 bases). The V end was cut by 5 bases, the J end by 5 bases, with 21 bases between. Per the germline V gene, CDR1 is LGHNA and CDR2 is YNFKEQ. The CDR3 extends over 16 amino acids.

This rearrangement joins TRBV5-1 to TRBJ1-1; TRBD1 matches at 7 bases. Germline-derived CDR1 and CDR2 are SGHRS and YFSETQ. The CDR3 covers 15 residues. V was pared by 4 bases and J by 1 base, with 7 bases of the junction left unmatched. The CDR3 DNA sequence: TGCGCCAGCAGCGCTGGACAGGCGAAGAACACTGAAGCTTTCTTT. Translated, it gives CASSAGQAKNTEAFF.

This clone was recorded a few times. The chain employs TRBV28 and TRBJ2-5; 10 bases match TRBD2. The CDR3 runs 17 residues. Looked up from germline, CDR1 is MDHEN and CDR2 is SYDVKM. The trim removed 4 bases at V and 2 bases at J, leaving 10 bases unmatched. The DNA for the CDR3 is TGTGCCAGCAGTTATCTGGGACTAGCGAAGGGGCAAGAGACCCAGTACTTC. Protein sequence: CASSYLGLAKGQETQYF.

This rearrangement joins TRBV7-2 to TRBJ2-7; D call uncertain. The CDR3 consists of 16 residues. Germline V CDR1 and CDR2: SGHTA, FQGNSA. The V end lost 1 base, the J end lost 3 bases, and 16 bases lay between the germline ends. The CDR3 DNA reads as TGTGCCAGCAGCTTAGGTCGGGTTTGGAGAGACTACGAGCAGTACTTC. Its translation is CASSLGRVWRDYEQYF.

The chain has TRBV19 and TRBJ2-7; 12 nucleotides agree with TRBD2. CDR1 and CDR2 (germline): LNHDA, SQIVND (reference sequence). This CDR3 is built from 15 residues. J lost 4 bases, V lost 5 bases, and 6 bases had no gene match. CDR3 sequence reads: CASSFSSGRGYEQYF. CDR3 coding DNA: TGTGCCAGTAGTTTCTCTAGCGGGAGGGGGTACGAGCAGTACTTC.

The chain combines TRBV5-1 with TRBJ2-7, with D possibly matching TRBD1 (6 bases). The length of the CDR3 is 14 residues. Trimming removed 0 bases at V and 6 bases at J, with 13 bases between. The V gene's germline CDR1 is SGHRS and CDR2 YFSETQ. CDR3 coding DNA: TGCGCCAGCAGCTTGGCTGGGGGCGAAGGCGAGCAGTACTTC. Translated, it gives CASSLAGGEGEQYF.

The V gene is TRBV23-1, the J gene TRBJ1-5; 7 positions agree with TRBD1. TRBV23-1 is treated as an ORF (open reading frame) with a function not yet certain. V trimming: 5 bases; J trimming: 5 bases; junction bases outside the gene matches: 3. This CDR3 is built from 13 residues. CDR3 coding DNA: TGCGCCAGCAGTTACGACAGGGATCAGCCCCAGCATTTT. This translates into CASSYDRDQPQHF.